This T cell receptor (beta chain) derives from a study of blood T cell repertoires in COVID-19. This table comes from immunoSEQ multiplex PCR, and its TCRdb copy is limited to in-frame clones, with some not included. The repertoire holds about 80,000 clones, with about 91% as singletons. The CDR3 is made up of 15 amino acids. V was clipped by 0 bases and J by 3 bases; unmatched bases: 3. In germline, CDR1 is LGHNA, CDR2 YNFKEQ. The sequenced sample consisted of peripheral blood. V is TRBV4-2 and J is TRBJ1-2; 8 bases match TRBD1. The clonotype originates from a woman of 80 years or more with acute or convalescent COVID-19. This chain's CDR3 is CASSQDTGGYYGYTF. Written as DNA, the CDR3 is TGTGCCAGCAGCCAAGATACAGGGGGATACTATGGCTACACCTTC.